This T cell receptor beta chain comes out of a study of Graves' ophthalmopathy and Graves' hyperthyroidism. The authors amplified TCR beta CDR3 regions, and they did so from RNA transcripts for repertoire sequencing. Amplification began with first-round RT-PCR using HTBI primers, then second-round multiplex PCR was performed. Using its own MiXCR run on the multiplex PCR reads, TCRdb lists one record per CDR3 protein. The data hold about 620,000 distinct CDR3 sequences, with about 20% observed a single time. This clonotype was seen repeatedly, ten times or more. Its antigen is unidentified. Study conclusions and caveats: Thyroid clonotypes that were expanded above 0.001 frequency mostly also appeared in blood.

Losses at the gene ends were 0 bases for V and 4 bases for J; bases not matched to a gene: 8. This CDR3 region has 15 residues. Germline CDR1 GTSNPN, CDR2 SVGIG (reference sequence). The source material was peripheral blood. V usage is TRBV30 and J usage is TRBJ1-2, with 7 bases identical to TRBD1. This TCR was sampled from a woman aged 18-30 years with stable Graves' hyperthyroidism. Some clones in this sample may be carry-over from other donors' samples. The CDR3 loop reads CAWSVEGASGYGYTF. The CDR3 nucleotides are TGTGCCTGGAGTGTAGAGGGGGCATCGGGCTATGGCTACACCTTC.